This TCR beta chain comes out of a study of T cell responses to AZD1222 COVID-19 vaccine. As regards this clone: Antigen: not known.

Libraries were prepared by immunoSEQ multiplex PCR; TCRdb keeps only in-frame clonotypes and omits some of them. The sample gives some 280,000 clones, 90% to 95% of which show up once; about 0.5% is in the top ten. In germline, CDR1 is GTSNPN, CDR2 SVGIG (reference sequence). CDR3 length: 13 amino acids. Between the trimmed V and J ends, which lost 3 bases and 0 bases, there was a span of 8 bases. Study results and caveats: There were mostly white British donors and more females than males, and clonal diversity was possibly underestimated. Reportedly, nearly half the spike-specific TCRs target unmutated variant regions. Only after the peak T cell response were repertoires sampled. With dominance at 160-218 and 743-854, vaccine-associated CD4 TCRs spanned spike.

This receptor was taken from an adult who received the AZD1222 COVID-19 vaccine. The sample in question was peripheral blood, obtained 28 days after the second AZD1222 dose. The chain recombines TRBV30 with TRBJ1-1; D is possibly TRBD1 (5 bases). CDR3 DNA: TGTGCCTGGAGCAGGGTAGTGAACACTGAAGCTTTCTTT. It yields the protein CAWSRVVNTEAFF.